Listed below are T cell receptor beta chains from one sample, sequenced in a study of vaccination and CD4 T cells after COVID-19. Their target antigens are unknown. TCRdb called the PCR reads again in MiXCR, with one record for every CDR3 protein. There are around 12,000 distinct CDR3 sequences in the sample; around 40% occur only once, and more than 15% lies in the top ten. Material: cultured CD4+ T cells from blood. Receptor source: a human donor with COVID-19. CDR3s include the opening cysteine and the closing phenylalanine or tryptophan. D genes are given only for firm matches. Clone size appears in some rows only: once, few, many, or a class for an expanded clone.

TRBJ1-1,-,-,TRBV4-2,CASSQVTGHTEAFF,TGTGCCAGCAGCCAAGTGACAGGTCACACTGAAGCTTTCTTT
TRBJ1-5,few,-,TRBV7-9,CASSLAHSNQPQHF,TGTGCCAGCAGCTTAGCTCATAGCAATCAGCCCCAGCATTTT
TRBJ1-6,-,-,TRBV7-2,CASSLEATVAGYNSPLHF,TGTGCCAGCAGCTTAGAGGCGACTGTAGCTGGCTATAATTCACCCCTCCACTTT
TRBJ2-5,-,TRBD1,TRBV7-6,CASSLQTGEETQYF,TGTGCCAGCAGCCTTCAGACAGGGGAAGAGACCCAGTACTTC
TRBJ2-3,-,TRBD1,TRBV11-2,CASSQDRWADTQYF,TGTGCCAGCAGCCAGGACAGGTGGGCAGATACGCAGTATTTT
TRBJ1-5,-,-,TRBV20-1,CSARATGANQPQHF,TGCAGTGCTAGGGCGACAGGTGCCAATCAGCCCCAGCATTTT
TRBJ2-7,-,-,TRBV20-1,CSARTPGPNIYEQYF,TGCAGTGCTAGAACCCCGGGACCGAACATTTACGAGCAGTACTTC
TRBJ2-3,few,-,TRBV27,CASSLSGTTSTDTQYF,TGTGCCAGCAGTTTATCAGGGACCACTAGCACAGATACGCAGTATTTT
TRBJ1-2,-,-,TRBV28,CASSLGRVQGYTF,TGTGCCAGCAGTCTCGGACGGGTCCAAGGCTACACCTTC
TRBJ2-2,-,TRBD2,TRBV11-2,CASSPRTSGAGELFF,TGTGCCAGCAGCCCCCGGACTAGCGGGGCCGGGGAGCTGTTTTTT
TRBJ1-5,-,-,TRBV6-2/TRBV6-3,CASSYGERGQPQHF,TGTGCCAGCAGTTACGGGGAACGAGGGCAGCCCCAGCATTTT
TRBJ1-4,once,-,TRBV2,CASSNFQMTNEKLFF,TGTGCCAGCAGCAACTTCCAGATGACTAATGAAAAACTGTTTTTT
TRBJ2-3,-,-,TRBV5-1,CASSLYVADTQYF,TGCGCCAGCAGCTTGTATGTGGCAGATACGCAGTATTTT
TRBJ1-2,-,-,TRBV15,CATSRDTSGGYTF,TGTGCCACCAGCAGAGATACATCGGGAGGCTACACCTTC
TRBJ2-5,-,TRBD2,TRBV28,CASSLSGGRRETQYF,TGTGCCAGCAGTCTTAGCGGGGGGCGGCGAGAGACCCAGTACTTC
TRBJ1-1,-,-,TRBV5-1,CASSSGKRNTEAFF,TGCGCCAGCAGCTCAGGGAAGAGGAACACTGAAGCTTTCTTT
TRBJ1-1,-,-,TRBV7-2,CASSLTQTAFF,TGTGCCAGCAGCTTAACCCAGACGGCTTTCTTT
TRBJ2-5,-,-,TRBV7-2,CASSLQREETQYF,TGTGCCAGCAGCTTACAGCGGGAAGAGACCCAGTACTTC
TRBJ1-1,-,-,TRBV19,CASTDGGLGNTEAFF,TGTGCCAGTACCGATGGGGGCTTGGGGAACACTGAAGCTTTCTTT
TRBJ1-2,-,TRBD1,TRBV7-2,CASSRIRTGRNGYTF,TGTGCCAGCAGCCGTATCCGGACAGGGAGGAATGGCTACACCTTC
TRBJ2-7,-,TRBD1,TRBV7-2,CASSSRSQGDRYEQYF,TGTGCCAGCAGTTCCCGCTCGCAGGGGGATCGATACGAGCAGTACTTC
TRBJ1-3,-,-,TRBV6-5,CASSYSAWPGTSAGNTIYF,TGTGCCAGCAGTTACAGCGCGTGGCCAGGAACGAGCGCAGGAAACACCATATATTTT
TRBJ2-2,-,TRBD1,TRBV15,CATSRDSRTGGYTGELFF,TGTGCCACCAGCAGAGATTCGAGGACAGGGGGATACACCGGGGAGCTGTTTTTT
TRBJ1-3,-,-,TRBV20-1,CSASLSPGAGNTIYF,TGCAGTGCTAGCCTCTCTCCCGGGGCTGGAAACACCATATATTTT
TRBJ2-7,-,-,TRBV27,CASRQAGSYEQYF,TGTGCCAGCAGACAGGCGGGCTCCTACGAGCAGTACTTC
TRBJ2-3,-,-,TRBV7-2,CASSLVPTDTQYF,TGTGCCAGCAGCTTAGTGCCTACAGATACGCAGTATTTT
TRBJ1-1,few,-,TRBV6-2/TRBV6-3,CASSYVTITEAFF,TGTGCCAGCAGTTACGTGACAATAACTGAAGCTTTCTTT
TRBJ1-1,few,TRBD1,TRBV7-9,CASNSLGQGRTEAFF,TGTGCCAGCAATTCTCTCGGACAGGGAAGAACTGAAGCTTTCTTT
TRBJ2-5,few,-,TRBV7-6,CASSSWYQETQYF,TGTGCCAGCAGCTCCTGGTACCAAGAGACCCAGTACTTC
TRBJ1-2,-,TRBD1,TRBV25-1,CASSPDRGDGYTF,TGTGCCAGCAGCCCCGACAGGGGTGACGGCTACACCTTC
TRBJ1-1,-,-,TRBV6-5,CASSSTDRRGAEAFF,TGTGCCAGCAGTTCTACCGACAGGAGGGGAGCTGAAGCTTTCTTT
TRBJ1-1,-,TRBD1,TRBV6-1,CASSRTGARAEAFF,TGTGCCAGCAGCCGGACAGGGGCGAGGGCTGAAGCTTTCTTT
TRBJ1-1,-,-,TRBV11-1,CASSLATITEAFF,TGTGCCAGCAGCTTAGCGACCATTACTGAAGCTTTCTTT
TRBJ1-1,-,TRBD1,TRBV2,CASSTKDRYDEAFF,TGTGCCAGCAGTACCAAGGACAGGTATGATGAAGCTTTCTTT
TRBJ1-3,-,-,TRBV11-3,CASSPGPWGNTIYF,TGTGCCAGCAGCCCCGGGCCTTGGGGAAACACCATATATTTT
TRBJ1-4,-,-,TRBV6-4,CASSRQLNEKLFF,TGTGCCAGCAGTCGGCAGTTAAATGAAAAACTGTTTTTT
TRBJ1-1,few,-,TRBV7-2,CASSLDVTEAFF,TGTGCCAGCAGCTTAGATGTCACTGAAGCTTTCTTT
TRBJ2-5,-,-,TRBV18,CASSPSGGQGTQYF,TGTGCCAGCTCACCATCCGGGGGCCAGGGGACCCAGTACTTC
TRBJ2-6,-,-,TRBV24-1,CATSDGHTASSGANVLTF,TGTGCCACCAGTGATGGACATACTGCGAGCTCTGGGGCCAACGTCCTGACTTTC
TRBJ2-1,-,-,TRBV24-1,CATSDPTTTNSYNEQFF,TGTGCCACCAGTGACCCGACCACGACGAATTCCTACAATGAGCAGTTCTTC
TRBJ1-2,few,-,TRBV5-6,CASSLLQASYGYTF,TGTGCCAGCAGCTTACTTCAGGCGTCCTATGGCTACACCTTC
TRBJ2-2,few,-,TRBV27,CASKRDGRTNTGELFF,TGTGCCAGCAAAAGGGACGGTCGTACGAACACCGGGGAGCTGTTTTTT
TRBJ2-5,-,TRBD2,TRBV7-8,CASSLGGGGTRETQYF,TGTGCCAGCAGCTTAGGGGGGGGAGGGACCAGGGAGACCCAGTACTTC
TRBJ1-1,few,-,TRBV6-1,CASSELDIPAFF,TGTGCCAGCAGTGAGCTCGACATCCCAGCTTTCTTT
TRBJ2-4,-,-,TRBV28,CASTSRMNIQYF,TGTGCCAGTACATCCCGTATGAACATTCAGTACTTC
TRBJ1-5,-,TRBD1,TRBV6-5,CASSWWQGGRQPQHF,TGTGCCAGCAGTTGGTGGCAGGGGGGCCGTCAGCCCCAGCATTTT
TRBJ2-2,-,-,TRBV20-1,CSARLGAQSGELFF,TGCAGTGCTCGCCTCGGGGCGCAATCCGGGGAGCTGTTTTTT
TRBJ2-1,-,-,TRBV27,CASTLVGVGYEQFF,TGTGCCAGCACCCTGGTCGGGGTGGGGTATGAGCAGTTCTTC
TRBJ2-3,-,TRBD1,TRBV7-7,CASSLGQSYTDTQYF,TGTGCTAGCAGCTTGGGACAGAGCTACACAGATACGCAGTATTTT
TRBJ1-2,few,TRBD1,TRBV12-3/TRBV12-4,CASSPTGESGYTF,TGTGCCAGCAGCCCGACAGGGGAAAGTGGCTACACCTTC
TRBJ2-3,few,-,TRBV7-8,CASSLEGGTDTQYF,TGTGCCAGCAGCTTAGAAGGGGGCACAGATACGCAGTATTTT
TRBJ2-3,-,-,TRBV2,CASKSVVADTQYF,TGTGCCAGCAAGAGCGTTGTCGCCGATACGCAGTATTTT
TRBJ1-3,-,-,TRBV4-1,CASSQGSLAGNTIYF,TGCGCCAGCAGCCAAGGGAGTTTAGCTGGAAACACCATATATTTT
TRBJ2-4,-,-,TRBV7-8,CASSELATSYIQYF,TGTGCCAGCAGCGAACTAGCTACGAGTTACATTCAGTACTTC
TRBJ1-4,once,-,TRBV7-2,CASSPQTLVGEKLFF,TGTGCCAGCAGCCCGCAGACCCTCGTGGGTGAAAAACTGTTTTTT
TRBJ1-2,-,-,TRBV5-1,CASSLIGEGYTF,TGCGCCAGCAGCTTGATAGGGGAAGGCTACACCTTC
TRBJ2-1,few,-,TRBV20-1,CSASLGSEQFF,TGCAGTGCTAGTCTCGGCAGCGAGCAGTTCTTC